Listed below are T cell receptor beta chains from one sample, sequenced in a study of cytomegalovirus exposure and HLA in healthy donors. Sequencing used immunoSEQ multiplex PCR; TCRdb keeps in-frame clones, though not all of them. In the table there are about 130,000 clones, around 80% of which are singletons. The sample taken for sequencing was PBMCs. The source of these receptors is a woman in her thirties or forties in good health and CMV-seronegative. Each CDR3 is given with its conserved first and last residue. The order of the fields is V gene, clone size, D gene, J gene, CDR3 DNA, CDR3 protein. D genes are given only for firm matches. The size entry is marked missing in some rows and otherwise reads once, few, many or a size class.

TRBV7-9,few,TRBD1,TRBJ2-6,TGTGCCAGCAGCCGGGACAGGGTGTCTGGGGCCAACGTCCTGACTTTC,CASSRDRVSGANVLTF
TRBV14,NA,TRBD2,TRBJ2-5,TGTGCCAGCAGCCGACTACTAGCGTCGGAGACCCAGTACTTC,CASSRLLASETQYF
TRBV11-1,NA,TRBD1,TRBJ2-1,TGTGCCAGCAGCCTACAGGGGGATGAGCAGTTCTTC,CASSLQGDEQFF
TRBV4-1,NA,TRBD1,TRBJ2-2,TGCGCCAGCAGCCAAGATGTGAGGGGGCGGGCCCCGAACACCGGGGAGCTGTTTTTT,CASSQDVRGRAPNTGELFF
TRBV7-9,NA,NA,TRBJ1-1,TGTGCCAGCAGCGAAACAGGGAACACTGAAGCTTTCTTT,CASSETGNTEAFF
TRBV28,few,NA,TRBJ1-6,TGTGCCAGCGACCGGAGCTCCTATAATTCACCCCTCCACTTT,CASDRSSYNSPLHF
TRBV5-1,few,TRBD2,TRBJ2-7,TGCGCCAGCAGCCCCCGGACTAGCGGGCGCCTTACCAACTACGAGCAGTACTTC,CASSPRTSGRLTNYEQYF
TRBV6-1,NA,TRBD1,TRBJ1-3,TGTGCCAGCAGTAGGGACAGGGTTGGAAACACCATATATTTT,CASSRDRVGNTIYF
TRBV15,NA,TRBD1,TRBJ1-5,TGTGCCACCAGCACCCCTCTCGGACAGGGGCGTCAGCCCCAGCATTTT,CATSTPLGQGRQPQHF
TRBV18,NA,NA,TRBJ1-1,TGTGCCAGCGGGGGGGCCCCGAACACTGAAGCTTTCTTT,CASGGAPNTEAFF
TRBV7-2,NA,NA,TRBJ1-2,TGTGCCAGCAGCTTAGCTTACGGCAGGGCTAATGGCTACACCTTC,CASSLAYGRANGYTF
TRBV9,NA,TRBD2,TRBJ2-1,TGTGCCAGCAGCGTAGGGACTAGCGGGGGACCACACAATGAGCAGTTCTTC,CASSVGTSGGPHNEQFF
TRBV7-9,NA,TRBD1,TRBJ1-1,TGTGCCAGCAGCTTAGGGACAGGGGCTACTGAAGCTTTCTTT,CASSLGTGATEAFF
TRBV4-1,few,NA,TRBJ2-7,TGCGCCAGCAGCCAAGAGTATGGGGGGTCCTACGAGCAGTACTTC,CASSQEYGGSYEQYF
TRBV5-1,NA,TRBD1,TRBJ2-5,TGCGCCAGCAGCACCAGACAGGGGGCGGCTGAGACCCAGTACTTC,CASSTRQGAAETQYF
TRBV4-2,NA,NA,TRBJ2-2,TGTGCCAGCAGCCAGGCTACAGGCGGGGAGCTGTTTTTT,CASSQATGGELFF
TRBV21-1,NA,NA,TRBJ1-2,TGTGCCAGCAACAGGATTTATGGCTACACCTTC,CASNRIYGYTF
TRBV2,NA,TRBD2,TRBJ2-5,TGTGCCAGCAGTCGGGGGGAGGAGACCCAGTACTTC,CASSRGEETQYF
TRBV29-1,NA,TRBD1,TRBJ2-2,TGCAGCGCACCACAGGGGATTACCGGGGAGCTGTTTTTT,CSAPQGITGELFF
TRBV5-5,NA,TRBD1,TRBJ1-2,TGTGCCAGCAGCCTAATCGACAGGGACTATGGCTACACCTTC,CASSLIDRDYGYTF
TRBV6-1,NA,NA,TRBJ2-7,TGTGCCAGCTCAGGTCAGGGAAGTTACGAGCAGTACTTC,CASSGQGSYEQYF
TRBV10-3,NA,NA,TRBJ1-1,TGTGCCATCACCTTTACAGAGAACACTGAAGCTTTCTTT,CAITFTENTEAFF
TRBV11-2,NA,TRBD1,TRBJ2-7,TGTGCCAGCAGCCGCAACACGGGCCAGGGGGTATCCTACGAGCAGTACTTC,CASSRNTGQGVSYEQYF
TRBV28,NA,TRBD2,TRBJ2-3,TGTGCCAGCAGTTTGGCCCTAGCGGGTACGGGTGATACGCAGTATTTT,CASSLALAGTGDTQYF
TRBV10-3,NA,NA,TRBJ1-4,TGTGCCATCAGTGATCCAGTAAATGAAAAACTGTTTTTT,CAISDPVNEKLFF
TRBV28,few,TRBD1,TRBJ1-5,TGTGCCAGCAGTTTCTTGAAGAACAGGGGCCTATATAGCAATCAGCCCCAGCATTTT,CASSFLKNRGLYSNQPQHF
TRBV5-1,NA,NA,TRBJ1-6,TGCGCCAGCAGCCAGGACAGTTCTTGGGACGGGGATTCACCCCTCCACTTT,CASSQDSSWDGDSPLHF
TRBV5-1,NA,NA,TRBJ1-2,TGCGCCAGCAGCTTGCGATCTGACCCCAGGGGCGAGCTTGCTGGCTACACCTTC,CASSLRSDPRGELAGYTF
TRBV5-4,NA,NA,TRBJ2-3,TGTGCCAGCAGCTTGGCTGGGGCAGGCCCCACGCAGTATTTT,CASSLAGAGPTQYF
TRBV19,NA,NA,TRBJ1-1,TGTGCCAGTAGTATTCTCGGGGCTGAAGCTTTCTTT,CASSILGAEAFF
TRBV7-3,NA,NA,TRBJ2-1,TGTGCCAGCAGCTTAAGCGGACCACCGCGACTAGGCAATGAGCAGTTCTTC,CASSLSGPPRLGNEQFF
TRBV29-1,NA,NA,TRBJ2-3,TGCAGCGTTGAACCTTGGGACTTTAGTAGCACAGATACGCAGTATTTT,CSVEPWDFSSTDTQYF
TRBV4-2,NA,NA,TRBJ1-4,TGTGCCAGCAGCCAAGGGGATAGACCTCCCGGGGATGAAAAACTGTTTTTT,CASSQGDRPPGDEKLFF
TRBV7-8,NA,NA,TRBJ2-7,TGTGCCAGCAGCTTAGGTCGAACGGGCTCCTACGAGCAGTACTTC,CASSLGRTGSYEQYF
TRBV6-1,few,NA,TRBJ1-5,TGTGCCAGCAGTGAAGTGGGCAGGGTGCAGCCCCAGCATTTT,CASSEVGRVQPQHF
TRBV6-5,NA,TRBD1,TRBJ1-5,TGTGCCAGCAGCTGGGGACAGGGGGCCGATCAGCCCCAGCATTTT,CASSWGQGADQPQHF
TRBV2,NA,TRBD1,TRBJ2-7,TGTGCCAGCGGGACAGAAGGGGACTACGAGCAGTACTTC,CASGTEGDYEQYF
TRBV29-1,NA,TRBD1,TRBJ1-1,TGCAGCGGGGCACAGGGGTCGCTTGAAGCTTTCTTT,CSGAQGSLEAFF
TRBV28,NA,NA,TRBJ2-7,TGTGCCAGCAGTGCGACCCAGGGGTGTGAGCAGTACTTC,CASSATQGCEQYF
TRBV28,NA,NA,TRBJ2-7,TGTGCCACCACTACAGGGTTCGAGCAGTACTTC,CATTTGFEQYF
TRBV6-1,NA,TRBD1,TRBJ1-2,TGTGCCAGCAGTCCGGGACAGGTTGCGGGGGGCTACACCTTC,CASSPGQVAGGYTF
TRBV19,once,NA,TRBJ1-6,TGTGCCAGTAGCAACGCACAGGGATTAGGTTCACCCCTCCACTTT,CASSNAQGLGSPLHF
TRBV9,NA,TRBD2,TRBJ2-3,TGTGCCAGCAGCGTAGAGGGGTTAGCGGGGGGCCGGGCAGATACGCAGTATTTT,CASSVEGLAGGRADTQYF
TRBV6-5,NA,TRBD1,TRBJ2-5,TGTGCCAGCAGTTATACAGGGGGCGAAGAGACCCAGTACTTC,CASSYTGGEETQYF
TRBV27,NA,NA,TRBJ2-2,TGTGCCAGCACCTTCGGACAAGCCTTGGGCCGGGAGCTGTTTTTT,CASTFGQALGRELFF
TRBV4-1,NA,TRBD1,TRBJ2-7,TGCGCCAGCAGCCAAGGACAGGGCTTCTCCTACGAGCAGTACTTC,CASSQGQGFSYEQYF
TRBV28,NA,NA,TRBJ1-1,TGTGCCAGCAGTTTAACGGTGAACACTGAAGCTTTCTTT,CASSLTVNTEAFF
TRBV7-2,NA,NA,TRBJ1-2,TGTGCCAGCAGCTTCCCATATGCAGGGGACTATGGCTACCCCTTC,CASSFPYAGDYGYPF
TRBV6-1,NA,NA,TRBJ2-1,TGTGCCAGCAGGGGTCTAGTTTCCCTCTTC,CASRGLVSLF
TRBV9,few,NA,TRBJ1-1,TGTGCCAGCAGCGTAGGGGACAAGAACACTGAAGCTTTCTTT,CASSVGDKNTEAFF
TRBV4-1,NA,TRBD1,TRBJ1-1,TGCGCCAGCAGCCAAGGGGGACAGGTGAACACTGAAGCTTTCTTT,CASSQGGQVNTEAFF
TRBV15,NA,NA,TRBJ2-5,TGTGCCACCAGCAGAGTTTGGGGAGGTGAGACCCAGTACTTC,CATSRVWGGETQYF
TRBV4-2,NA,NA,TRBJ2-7,TGTGCCAGCAGCCAAGAAGGACAGACTACCTACGAGCAGTACTTC,CASSQEGQTTYEQYF
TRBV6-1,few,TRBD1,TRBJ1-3,TGTGCCAGCAGGACCGGGACAGGAGAAAACACCATATATTTT,CASRTGTGENTIYF